The following is a T cell receptor beta chain sequence with its context. Trimming pared 5 bases from V and 1 base from J, leaving 29 bases between. Germline V lookup: CDR1 WNHNN, CDR2 SYGVQD (reference sequence). The CDR3 has 20 amino acids. This entry is derived from a study of shared clonotypes between healthy human individuals. The repertoire was sequenced with immunoSEQ multiplex PCR; TCRdb's copy has only in-frame clones and lacks some. The table shows roughly 2.2 million clones, with around 92% occurring only once. Sequenced sample: naive CD4+ T cells from PBMCs. The subset here: CD45RA+ positively selected. J is TRBJ1-1 and V is TRBV10-1, with TRBD1 as a possible D gene (6 bases). The sequence came from a man aged 18 to 30 in good health. Some clones in this sample may be carry-over from other donors' samples. The CDR3, as DNA: TGCGCCAGCAGTCCCGCATCTTTTCTGGGGGCCCCAGTAAAGAACACTGAAGCTTTCTTT. It yields the protein CASSPASFLGAPVKNTEAFF.